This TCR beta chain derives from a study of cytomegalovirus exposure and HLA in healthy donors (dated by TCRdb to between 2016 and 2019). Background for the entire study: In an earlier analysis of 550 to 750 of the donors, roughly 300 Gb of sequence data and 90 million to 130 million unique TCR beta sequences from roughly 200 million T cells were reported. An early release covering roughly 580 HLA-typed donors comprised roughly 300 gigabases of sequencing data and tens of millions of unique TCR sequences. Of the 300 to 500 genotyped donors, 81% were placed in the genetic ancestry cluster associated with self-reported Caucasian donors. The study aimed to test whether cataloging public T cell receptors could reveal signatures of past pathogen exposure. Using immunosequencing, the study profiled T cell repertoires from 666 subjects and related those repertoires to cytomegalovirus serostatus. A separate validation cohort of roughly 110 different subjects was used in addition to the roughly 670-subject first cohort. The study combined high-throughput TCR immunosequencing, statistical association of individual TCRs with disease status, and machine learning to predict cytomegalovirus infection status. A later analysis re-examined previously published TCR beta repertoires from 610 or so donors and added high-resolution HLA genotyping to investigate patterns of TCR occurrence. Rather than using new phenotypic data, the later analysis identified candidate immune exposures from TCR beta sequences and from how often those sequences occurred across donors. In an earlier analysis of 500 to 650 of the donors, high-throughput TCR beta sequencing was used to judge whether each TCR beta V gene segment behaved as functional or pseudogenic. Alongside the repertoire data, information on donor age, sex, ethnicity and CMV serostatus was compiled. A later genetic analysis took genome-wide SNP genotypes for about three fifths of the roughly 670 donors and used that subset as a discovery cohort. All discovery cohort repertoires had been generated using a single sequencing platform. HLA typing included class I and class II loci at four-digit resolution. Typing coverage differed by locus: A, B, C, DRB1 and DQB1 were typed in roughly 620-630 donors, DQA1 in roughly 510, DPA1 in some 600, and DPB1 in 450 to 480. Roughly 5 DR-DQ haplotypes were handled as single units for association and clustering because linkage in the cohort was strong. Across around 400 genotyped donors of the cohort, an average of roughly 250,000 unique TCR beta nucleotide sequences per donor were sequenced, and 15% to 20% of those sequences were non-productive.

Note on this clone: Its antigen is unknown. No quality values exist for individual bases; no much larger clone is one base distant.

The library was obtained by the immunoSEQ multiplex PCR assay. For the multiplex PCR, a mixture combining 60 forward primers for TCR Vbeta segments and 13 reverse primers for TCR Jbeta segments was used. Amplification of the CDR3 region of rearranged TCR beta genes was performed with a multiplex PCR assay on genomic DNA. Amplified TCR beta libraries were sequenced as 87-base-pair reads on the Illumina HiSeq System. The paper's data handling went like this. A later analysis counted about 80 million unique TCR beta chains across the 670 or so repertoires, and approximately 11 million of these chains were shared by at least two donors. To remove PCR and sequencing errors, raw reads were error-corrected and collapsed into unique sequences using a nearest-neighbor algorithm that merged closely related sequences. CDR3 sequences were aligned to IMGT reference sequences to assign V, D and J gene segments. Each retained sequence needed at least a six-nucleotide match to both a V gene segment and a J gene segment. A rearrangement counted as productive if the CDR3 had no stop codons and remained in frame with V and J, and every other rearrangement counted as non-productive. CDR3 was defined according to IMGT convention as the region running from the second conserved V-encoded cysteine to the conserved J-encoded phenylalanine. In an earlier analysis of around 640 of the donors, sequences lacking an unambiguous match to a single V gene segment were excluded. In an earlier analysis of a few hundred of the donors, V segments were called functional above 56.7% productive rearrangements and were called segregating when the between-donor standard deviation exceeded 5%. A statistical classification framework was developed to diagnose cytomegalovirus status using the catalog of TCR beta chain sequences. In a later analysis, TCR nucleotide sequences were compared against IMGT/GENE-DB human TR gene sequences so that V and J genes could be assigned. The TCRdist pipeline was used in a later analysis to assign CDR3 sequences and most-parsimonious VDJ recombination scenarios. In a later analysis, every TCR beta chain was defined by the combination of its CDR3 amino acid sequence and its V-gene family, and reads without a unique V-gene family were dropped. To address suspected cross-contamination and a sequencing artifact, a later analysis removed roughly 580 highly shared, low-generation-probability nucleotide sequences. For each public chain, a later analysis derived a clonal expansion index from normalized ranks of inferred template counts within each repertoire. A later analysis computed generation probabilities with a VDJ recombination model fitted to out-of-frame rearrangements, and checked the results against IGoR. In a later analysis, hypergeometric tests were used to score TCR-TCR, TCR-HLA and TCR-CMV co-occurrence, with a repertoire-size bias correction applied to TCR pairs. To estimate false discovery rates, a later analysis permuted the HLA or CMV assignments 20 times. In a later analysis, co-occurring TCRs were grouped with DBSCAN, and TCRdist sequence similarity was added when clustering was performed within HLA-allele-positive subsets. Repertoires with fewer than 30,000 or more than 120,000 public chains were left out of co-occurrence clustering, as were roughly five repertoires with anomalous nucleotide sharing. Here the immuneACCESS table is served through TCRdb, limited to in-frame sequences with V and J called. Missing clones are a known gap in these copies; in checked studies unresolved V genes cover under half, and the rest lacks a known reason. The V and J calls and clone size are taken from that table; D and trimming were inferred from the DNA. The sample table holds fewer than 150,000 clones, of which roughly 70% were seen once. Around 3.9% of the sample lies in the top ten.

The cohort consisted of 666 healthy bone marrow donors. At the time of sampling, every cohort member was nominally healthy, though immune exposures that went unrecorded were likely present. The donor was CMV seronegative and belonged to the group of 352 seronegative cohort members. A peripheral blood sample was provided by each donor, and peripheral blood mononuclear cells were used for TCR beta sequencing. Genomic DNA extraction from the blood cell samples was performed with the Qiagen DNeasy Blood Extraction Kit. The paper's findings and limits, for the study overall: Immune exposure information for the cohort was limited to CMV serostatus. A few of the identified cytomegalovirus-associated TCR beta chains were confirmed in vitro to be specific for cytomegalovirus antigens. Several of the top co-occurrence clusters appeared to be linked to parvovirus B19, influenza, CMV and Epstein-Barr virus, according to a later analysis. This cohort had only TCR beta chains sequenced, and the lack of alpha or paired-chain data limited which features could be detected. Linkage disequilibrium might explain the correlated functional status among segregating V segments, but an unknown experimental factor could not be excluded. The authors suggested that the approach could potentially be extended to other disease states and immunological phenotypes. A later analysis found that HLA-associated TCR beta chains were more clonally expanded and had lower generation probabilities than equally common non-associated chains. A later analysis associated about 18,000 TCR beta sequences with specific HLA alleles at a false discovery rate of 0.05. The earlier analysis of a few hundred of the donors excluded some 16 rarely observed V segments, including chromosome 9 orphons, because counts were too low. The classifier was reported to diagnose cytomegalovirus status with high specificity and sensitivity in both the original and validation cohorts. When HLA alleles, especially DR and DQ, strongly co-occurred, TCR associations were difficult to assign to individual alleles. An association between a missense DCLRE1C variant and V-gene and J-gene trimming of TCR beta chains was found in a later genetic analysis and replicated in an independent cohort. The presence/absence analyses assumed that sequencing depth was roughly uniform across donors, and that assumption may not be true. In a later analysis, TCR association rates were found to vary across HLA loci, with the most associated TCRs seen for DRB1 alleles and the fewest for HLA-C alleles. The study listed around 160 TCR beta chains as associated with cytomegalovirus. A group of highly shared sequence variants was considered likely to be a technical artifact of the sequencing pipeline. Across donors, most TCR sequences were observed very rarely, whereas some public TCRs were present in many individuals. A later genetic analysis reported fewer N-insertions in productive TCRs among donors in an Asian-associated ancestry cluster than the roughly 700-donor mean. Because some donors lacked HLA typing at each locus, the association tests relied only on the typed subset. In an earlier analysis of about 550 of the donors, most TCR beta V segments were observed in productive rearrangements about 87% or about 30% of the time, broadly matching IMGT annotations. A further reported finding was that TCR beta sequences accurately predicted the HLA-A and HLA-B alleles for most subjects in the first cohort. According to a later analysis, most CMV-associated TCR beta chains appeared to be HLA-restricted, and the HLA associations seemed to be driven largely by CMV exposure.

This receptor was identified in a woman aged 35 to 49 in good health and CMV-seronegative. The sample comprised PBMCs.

The DNA sequence is TGTGCCAGCAGACTATCTGTGAATGAGCAGTTCTTC. It translates as CASRLSVNEQFF. The V and J genes are TRBV28 and TRBJ2-1; the D gene cannot be resolved reliably. V and J lose 6 bases and 7 bases, and a span of 10 bases separates them. From cysteine to phenylalanine, the CDR3 is 12 amino acids long. Only the CDR3 DNA stays, 36 bases, in frame from base 1. CDR1 MDHEN and CDR2 SYDVKM are derived from the germline V gene. Full variable domain (CDR3 extended with the reference TRBV28 and TRBJ2-1 proteins): DVKVTQSSRYLVKRTGEKVFLECVQDMDHENMFWYRQDPGLGLRLIYFSYDVKMKEKGDIPEGYSVSREKKERFSLILESASTNQTSMYLCASRLSVNEQFFGPGTRLTVL.